This paragraph covers one T cell receptor beta chain sequence. The data are from a study of shared clonotypes between healthy human individuals. Study-level background: Every donor yielded three CD4 naive, three CD4 memory, two CD8 naive and one CD8 memory plate.

Sequencing used immunoSEQ multiplex PCR; TCRdb keeps in-frame clones, though not all of them. Of about 670,000 clones listed, 72% are singletons. In germline, CDR1 is MGHDK, CDR2 SYGVNS. This CDR3 spans 17 amino acids. The junction had 7 bases not matched to a gene; V was cut back by 1 base and J by 2 bases. Those who donated were healthy HIV-negative adults, with no recent acute infections or vaccinations reported. The study drew all its donors from Caucasian adults living in Nashville, Tennessee. The sequence was collected from a woman aged 25-40 years in good health. The sample comprised memory CD4+ T cells sorted from blood. Subset defined: CD45RA-negative fraction. The gene calls are TRBV25-1 and TRBJ1-5, with TRBD1 matching over 8 bases. The DNA for the CDR3 is TGTGCCAGCAGTGAATGGGGCACAGGGGGAGGCAATCAGCCCCAGCATTTT. Translation gives CASSEWGTGGGNQPQHF.